Presented here are 31 T cell receptor beta chains from one specimen sequenced in a study of T cell responses to AZD1222 COVID-19 vaccine. TCRdb's table, derived via immunoSEQ multiplex PCR, lists solely in-frame clones and lacks some. Of 180,000 or so clones listed, roughly 94% are singletons. Sequenced material: peripheral blood, taken on day 0 of AZD1222 vaccination. These receptors all come from an adult in good health.

The chain couples TRBV4-1 to TRBJ1-3; no clear D gene. Trimming shortened V by 0 bases and J by 4 bases, and 10 bases separated the two germline ends. The germline V gene encodes CDR1 MGHRA and CDR2 YSYEKL. This CDR3 comprises 15 residues. The CDR3 sequence is CASSQDGFSGNTIYF. The CDR3 coding sequence is TGCGCCAGCAGCCAAGACGGGTTTTCGGGAAACACCATATATTTT.

This clone was seen a single time. The gene calls are TRBV29-1 and TRBJ2-7, with 7 bases matching TRBD2. The length of the CDR3 is 14 residues. Per the germline V gene, CDR1 is SQVTM and CDR2 is ANQGSEA. V shed 7 bases, J shed 4 bases, and the junction held 13 bases outside the gene matches. The DNA of the CDR3 is TGCAGCGCCGGGGGTGCGGGAGCCTTGTACGAGCAGTACTTC. It encodes CSAGGAGALYEQYF.

The chain carries TRBV14 and TRBJ2-7; D is ambiguous. V lost 1 base and J lost 8, with 9 bases in between. CDR1 is SGHDN and CDR2 is FVKESK in the germline V gene. This CDR3 has 12 amino acids. CDR3 bases: TGTGCCAGCAGCCAAGTAAGGAAGCAGCAGTACTTC. This codes for CASSQVRKQQYF. Full variable domain (remainder filled in from reference TRBV14 and TRBJ2-7): EAGVTQFPSHSVIEKGQTVTLRCDPISGHDNLYWYRRVMGKEIKFLLHFVKESKQDESGMPNNRFLAERTGGTYSTLKVQPAELEDSGVYFCASSQVRKQQYFGPGTRLTVT.

CDR3 bases: TGTGCCAGCAGCGAGAATGGGGACCACTATGGCTACACCTTC. Translation gives CASSENGDHYGYTF. The chain has TRBV5-4 and TRBJ1-2; TRBD1 is a possible D gene (5 bases). Germline loops: CDR1 SGHNT, CDR2 YYREEE (reference sequence). The V end was cut by 4 bases, the J end by 3 bases, with 13 bases between. The CDR3 extends over 14 amino acids.

This chain links TRBV3-1 (or the pseudogene TRBV3-2) with TRBJ1-2; D is undetermined. The CDR3 is 13 residues long. CDR1 is LGHDT, CDR2 YNNKEL, per germline (reference sequence). The V and J ends lost 3 bases and 1 base respectively, with 6 bases between them. The DNA for the CDR3 is TGTGCCAGCAGCCAGCGGGATAACTATGGCTACACCTTC. Amino acids: CASSQRDNYGYTF.

This chain connects TRBV5-1 to TRBJ2-1; D is possibly TRBD2 (6 bases). Germline-derived CDR1 and CDR2 are SGHRS and YFSETQ. The CDR3 spans 12 residues. V lost 7 bases and J lost 9, with 14 bases in between. CDR3 region: CASRDSSGEQFF. In DNA, the CDR3 is TGCGCCAGCCGGGACTCGAGTGGTGAGCAGTTCTTC.

This chain uses TRBV10-3 with TRBJ2-2; TRBD2 agrees at 8 bases. There are 16 residues in the CDR3. J lost 3 bases, V lost 6 bases, and 9 bases had no gene match. In germline, CDR1 is ENHRY, CDR2 SYGVKD. The CDR3 sequence is CAIRSSGTRDTGELFF. CDR3 sequence (DNA): TGTGCCATCAGGAGTAGCGGGACCCGGGACACCGGGGAGCTGTTTTTT.

The chain couples TRBV9 to TRBJ2-7; maybe TRBD2 (6 bases). Germline-derived CDR1 and CDR2 are SGDLS and YYNGEE. The CDR3 sequence is 14 residues long. Trimming took 2 bases from V and 5 from J, leaving 14 bases between them. The chain's CDR3 is CASSVAGTTDEQYF. The CDR3 coding sequence is TGTGCCAGCAGCGTCGCGGGAACTACAGACGAGCAGTACTTC.

The chain links TRBV27 to TRBJ1-2; D ambiguous. Between the trimmed V and J ends, which lost 4 bases and 5 bases, there was a span of 14 bases. CDR1 and CDR2 from the germline V gene are MNHEY and SMNVEV (reference sequence). The CDR3 sequence is 14 residues long. The CDR3 nucleotides read TGTGCCAGCAGTTCCCATCCGAGAGTGTATGGCTACACCTTC. Amino acid sequence: CASSSHPRVYGYTF.

This clone has a single count. The chain links TRBV11-2 to TRBJ1-3, with no clear D. V was pared by 10 bases and J by 0 bases, with 7 bases between. The germline V gene encodes CDR1 SGHAT and CDR2 FQNNGV. The CDR3 runs to 12 residues. The CDR3, as DNA: TGTGCCACTCAGAGCTCTGGAAACACCATATATTTT. The encoded protein is CATQSSGNTIYF.

The rearrangement joins TRBV12-3 or TRBV12-4 to TRBJ2-2; D unclear. The length of the CDR3 is 12 residues. V lost 7 bases to trimming and J lost 6 bases, with 9 bases between them. The CDR3 DNA sequence: TGTGCCAGCAATCTGGGTCCCGGGGAGCTGTTTTTT. Translation: CASNLGPGELFF.

This clone came up a few times. This chain joins TRBV29-1 and TRBJ1-4; D gene ambiguous. The CDR3 is 11 residues long. Deletions cut 7 bases from V and 0 bases from J, with 3 bases between. CDR1 is SQVTM, CDR2 ANQGSEA, per germline. The CDR3 reads CSAATNEKLFF. CDR3 bases: TGCAGCGCCGCAACTAATGAAAAACTGTTTTTT.

The rearrangement links TRBV2 to TRBJ1-5; D might be TRBD1 (6 bases). Trimming pared 11 bases from V and 7 bases from J, leaving 18 bases between. This CDR3 comprises 13 residues. In germline, CDR1 is SNHLY, CDR2 FYNNEI. CDR3 sequence: CASQGGVGQPQHF. CDR3 nucleotides: TGTGCCTCACAGGGTGGGGTAGGGCAGCCCCAGCATTTT.

This clone was found once. This rearrangement joins TRBV28 to TRBJ1-2; no firm D call. The germline V gene has CDR1 MDHEN and CDR2 SYDVKM. V was pared by 3 bases and J by 5 bases, with 4 bases between. This CDR3 has 11 amino acids. CDR3 loop: CASSFQYGYTF. Here the CDR3 DNA reads TGTGCCAGCAGTTTTCAGTATGGCTACACCTTC.

V is TRBV12-5 and J is TRBJ1-3; no firm D call. V dropped 0 bases and J dropped 0 bases, with 9 bases sitting between them. Germline-derived CDR1 and CDR2 are LGHNT and FRNRAP. CDR3 length: 16 residues. Written as DNA, the CDR3 is TGTGCTAGTGGTTTGGTTTTAAACGACTCTGGAAACACCATATATTTT. Its translation is CASGLVLNDSGNTIYF.

The chain joins TRBV28 to TRBJ1-6; D is uncertain. The CDR3 is made up of 16 amino acids. Germline lookup yields CDR1 MDHEN and CDR2 SYDVKM. Trimming cost V 6 bases and J 7 bases, with 19 bases left between them. CDR3 loop: CASSPTPLPPNSPLHF. The CDR3 nucleotides read TGTGCCAGCAGCCCCACACCCTTGCCCCCCAATTCACCCCTCCACTTT.

Details on this clone: Mismatch with germline at one junction end may stem from a read error. The chain uses TRBV5-1 and TRBJ2-7, with D perhaps matching TRBD1 or TRBD2 (5 bases each). Germline V CDR1 and CDR2: SGHRS, YFSETQ. The CDR3 has 15 residues. CDR3 sequence: CASRLEWQGAYEQYF. The CDR3 DNA reads as TGCGCCAGCAGATTGGAATGGCAGGGAGCGTACGAGCAGTACTTC.

This chain connects TRBV5-6 to TRBJ1-2, with D tentatively TRBD1 (5 bases). This CDR3 contains 11 residues. Germline assignment: CDR1 SGHDT and CDR2 YYEEEE. The V and J ends lost 4 bases and 13 bases respectively, with 14 bases between them. The CDR3 is CASSATGGFTF. The CDR3 nucleotides are TGTGCCAGCAGCGCGACGGGGGGTTTCACCTTC.

J is TRBJ2-2 and V is TRBV7-2; 14 bases align to TRBD2. This CDR3 contains 19 residues. J was trimmed by 6 bases and V by 5 bases; bases with no gene match: 14. Germline assignment: CDR1 SGHTA and CDR2 FQGNSA. CDR3 loop: CASSLRPGGLAGAPGELFF. CDR3 nucleotide sequence: TGTGCCAGCAGCCTCAGACCCGGGGGACTAGCGGGGGCCCCCGGGGAGCTGTTTTTT. Full variable domain (outside the CDR3, taken from reference TRBV7-2 and TRBJ2-2): GAGVSQSPSNKVTEKGKDVELRCDPISGHTALYWYRQSLGQGLEFLIYFQGNSAPDKSGLPSDRFSAERTGGSVSTLTIQRTQQEDSAVYLCASSLRPGGLAGAPGELFFGEGSRLTVL.

V gene TRBV7-9 combines with J gene TRBJ2-3; D ambiguous. Per the germline V gene, CDR1 is SEHNR and CDR2 is FQNEAQ (reference sequence). CDR3 size: 12 residues. V was pared by 8 bases and J by 5 bases, with 11 bases between. The CDR3 DNA follows: TGTGCCAGCCCGACCAAGGGAGATACGCAGTATTTT. Translation gives CASPTKGDTQYF.

The chain links TRBV7-9 to TRBJ2-1, with 7 bases that match TRBD2. Germline trimming cut 7 bases from V and 5 bases from J; bases unmatched to any gene: 8. The CDR3 spans 14 residues. Germline assignment: CDR1 SEHNR and CDR2 FQNEAQ (reference sequence). CDR3 residues: CASIARGVNNEQFF. The CDR3 DNA sequence: TGTGCCAGCATTGCCCGGGGGGTCAACAATGAGCAGTTCTTC.

V gene TRBV18 combines with J gene TRBJ1-1; D unclear. The CDR3 has 13 residues. Germline V gene lookup returns CDR1 KGHSH and CDR2 LQKENI. V was cut by 0 bases and J by 4 bases, with 6 bases left in between. CDR3 DNA: TGTGCCAGCTCACCACCGAGCGGCACTGAAGCTTTCTTT. Translating it yields CASSPPSGTEAFF.

The J gene is TRBJ2-5, the V gene TRBV10-3; D perhaps matches TRBD2 (6 bases). Looked up from germline, CDR1 is ENHRY and CDR2 is SYGVKD. With 11 bases removed from V and 5 bases from J, the gap between germline ends came to 12 bases. This CDR3 is built from 11 residues. DNA of the CDR3: TGTGCCGGGGGGACGGGGGAGACCCAGTACTTC. This encodes CAGGTGETQYF.

This clone has just one count. The chain recombines TRBV5-5 with TRBJ2-1; 11 bases line up with TRBD2. The CDR3 contains 15 residues. The germline V gene encodes CDR1 SGHKS and CDR2 YYEKEE (reference sequence). V shed 4 bases, J shed 3 bases, and the junction held 3 bases outside the gene matches. CDR3 nucleotides: TGTGCCAGCAGCCCTGGGACTAGCGGCTACAATGAGCAGTTCTTC. Its protein is CASSPGTSGYNEQFF.

The CDR3 DNA reads TGTGCCAGTAGTATAGAATGGGGCCGCAATCAGCCCCAGCATTTT. The encoded protein is CASSIEWGRNQPQHF. This chain uses TRBV19 with TRBJ1-5, with D maybe TRBD1 (5 bases). The CDR3 consists of 15 residues. Trimming took off 0 bases at V and 2 bases at J, with 8 bases between the two ends. Germline V gene data show CDR1 as LNHDA and CDR2 as SQIVND (reference sequence).

This clone appeared many times. V and J are TRBV7-5 and TRBJ2-1; the DNA was not used to check the table's D call, TRBD1. TRBV7-5 is a pseudogene. The CDR3 is 13 residues long. As DNA, the CDR3 is TGTGTCAGAAGCTTGGACAGGGACAATGAGCAGTTCTTC. The encoded protein is CVRSLDRDNEQFF.

The chain links TRBV12-3 or TRBV12-4 to TRBJ1-5; D gene unclear. Deletions cut 3 bases from V and 6 bases from J, with 6 bases between. This CDR3 contains 12 residues. In DNA, the CDR3 is TGTGCCAGCAGTTTTGATGGTCAGCCCCAGCATTTT. It specifies CASSFDGQPQHF.

This chain uses TRBV19 with TRBJ2-2, with D unresolved. Germline V gene data show CDR1 as LNHDA and CDR2 as SQIVND (reference sequence). The length of the CDR3 is 13 residues. V was trimmed by 0 bases and J by 5 bases, leaving 4 bases between them. CDR3 sequence: CASSIEGTGELFF. CDR3 in DNA: TGTGCCAGTAGTATAGAGGGTACCGGGGAGCTGTTTTTT.

The V call is TRBV5-1, the J call TRBJ1-1, with 8 bases aligning to TRBD1. Germline CDR1 and CDR2: SGHRS and YFSETQ. CDR3 length: 16 residues. V lost 0 bases to trimming and J lost 4 bases; unmatched junction nucleotides: 8. CDR3 coding DNA: TGCGCCAGCAGCTTGGGACAGGGGAGAAGAACCACTGAAGCTTTCTTT. Translation: CASSLGQGRRTTEAFF. Filled out from reference TRBV5-1 and TRBJ1-1, the complete variable domain reads KAGVTQTPRYLIKTRGQQVTLSCSPISGHRSVSWYQQTPGQGLQFLFEYFSETQRNKGNFPGRFSGRQFSNSRSEMNVSTLELGDSALYLCASSLGQGRRTTEAFFGQGTRLTVV.

V usage is TRBV7-2 and J usage is TRBJ2-1; TRBD2 matches 10 bases. Germline V gives CDR1 SGHTA, CDR2 FQGNSA. V shed 2 bases and J 10 bases; nucleotides not matched to a gene: 8. This CDR3 region has 15 residues. In DNA, the CDR3 is TGTGCCAGCAGCTTATTTCTAGCGGGAGAAAGGGAGCAGTTCTTC. Translating gives CASSLFLAGEREQFF.

The rearrangement uses TRBV7-8 and TRBJ1-4; possible D gene TRBD1, 5 bases. This CDR3 has 15 residues. Trimming removed 1 base from V and 5 bases from J, with 11 bases in between. The germline V gene encodes CDR1 SGHVS and CDR2 FQNEAQ. The CDR3 sequence: CASSLERAGNEKLFF. For the CDR3, the DNA is TGTGCCAGCAGCTTAGAGAGGGCAGGGAATGAAAAACTGTTTTTT.